Below are 21 T cell receptor beta chains sequenced from a single sample in a study of T cell responses to AZD1222 COVID-19 vaccine. Sequencing was performed with immunoSEQ multiplex PCR; in TCRdb, only in-frame clones are kept and a portion is missing. The sample lists roughly 50,000 clones; 65% to 80% were seen once. The sequencing used peripheral blood, collected on day 0 of AZD1222 vaccination. Source of these receptors: an adult in good health.

The gene calls are TRBV19 and TRBJ1-1; no clear D gene. The germline V gene has CDR1 LNHDA and CDR2 SQIVND (reference sequence). The CDR3 is made up of 13 amino acids. V dropped 2 bases and J dropped 5 bases, with 9 bases sitting between them. This CDR3 reads CASSILAKTEAFF. CDR3 DNA sequence: TGTGCCAGTAGTATATTGGCGAAAACTGAAGCTTTCTTT.

This chain connects TRBV5-5 to TRBJ1-5; maybe TRBD1 (5 bases). Trimming took 0 bases from V and 2 from J, leaving 9 bases between them. CDR3 size: 15 residues. Germline V lookup: CDR1 SGHKS, CDR2 YYEKEE (reference sequence). The CDR3 bases are TGTGCCAGCAGCTTGGAGCAGGGAGGCAATCAGCCCCAGCATTTT. This translates into CASSLEQGGNQPQHF.

V usage is TRBV28 and J usage is TRBJ1-1; D is perhaps TRBD1 (6 bases). The CDR3 is 14 residues long. V was shortened by 6 bases and J by 11 bases, with 22 bases between the two germline ends. Looked up from germline, CDR1 is MDHEN and CDR2 is SYDVKM. The CDR3 sequence is CASSRDDRPMEAFF. The CDR3 DNA reads as TGTGCCAGCAGCCGAGACGACAGGCCTATGGAGGCTTTCTTT.

The V gene is TRBV28, the J gene TRBJ1-2, with D unclear. Germline-derived CDR1 and CDR2 are MDHEN and SYDVKM. Trimming stripped 10 bases from V and 8 bases from J, with 17 bases between. This CDR3 spans 12 amino acids. The CDR3 nucleotides are TGTGCCACCTGGACGGTGAGGAGAGGCTACACCTTC. Translating it yields CATWTVRRGYTF.

This clone is medium-sized (0.01 to 0.1%) in the sample. Relative to the germline gene, one junction end is altered; a read error may explain this. The chain carries TRBV11-3 and TRBJ2-1; possibly TRBD1 for D (6 bases). Per the germline V gene, CDR1 is SGHNT and CDR2 is YENEEA. The CDR3 is 15 residues long. CDR3 coding DNA: TGTGCCAGCAGCCCAAGGCCAGGGGCTTACAATGAGCAGGTCTTC. It encodes CASSPRPGAYNEQVF.

The chain has TRBV6-1 and TRBJ1-2, with a weak D call TRBD1 (5 bases). This CDR3 has 14 residues. Trimming cost V 0 bases and J 4 bases, with 9 bases left between them. Germline V CDR1 and CDR2: MNHNS, SASEGT. CDR3 sequence (DNA): TGTGCCAGCAGTGAAGCCGGGGGGTCCTATGGCTACACCTTC. As protein: CASSEAGGSYGYTF.

The chain recombines TRBV25-1 with TRBJ1-3; D remains ambiguous. The length of the CDR3 is 17 residues. Trimming stripped 8 bases from V and 3 bases from J, with 23 bases between. Germline loops: CDR1 MGHDK, CDR2 SYGVNS. The CDR3 coding sequence is TGTGCCAGCTCCGAGGGTGGCGCGGGTGTGAGTGGAAACACCATATATTTT. Translation gives CASSEGGAGVSGNTIYF.

This clone has more than one count but fewer than ten. The chain combines TRBV6-5 with TRBJ1-6; D is uncertain. Trimming pared 9 bases from V and 13 bases from J, leaving 19 bases between. CDR3 size: 13 residues. The germline V gene has CDR1 MNHEY and CDR2 SVGAGI. The CDR3 DNA sequence: TGTGCCAGTGTTGGTGGAGCCGCAGATCCCCTCCACTTT. Amino acids: CASVGGAADPLHF.

This chain uses TRBV28 with TRBJ1-4; 8 nucleotides line up with TRBD1. Germline CDR1 reads MDHEN; CDR2 reads SYDVKM. The CDR3 consists of 16 residues. V lost 4 bases to trimming and J lost 2 bases; unmatched junction nucleotides: 6. CDR3 coding DNA: TGTGCCAGCAGTTCGACAGGGGCTGCGACTAATGAAAAACTGTTTTTT. Translating it yields CASSSTGAATNEKLFF.

CDR3 sequence reads: CASSLATGGSEAFF. As DNA, the CDR3 is TGTGCCAGCAGCTTAGCTACAGGGGGCTCTGAAGCTTTCTTT. The chain recombines TRBV7-6 with TRBJ1-1, with 9 bases fitting TRBD1. V lost 0 bases, J lost 6 bases, and 2 bases stayed unmatched. Per the germline V gene, CDR1 is SGHVS and CDR2 is FNYEAQ. The CDR3 is 14 amino acids.

CDR3 sequence: CASRTRAANEQFF. CDR3 sequence (DNA): TGTGCCAGCAGAACACGAGCGGCAAATGAGCAGTTCTTC. The chain recombines TRBV28 with TRBJ2-1, with D possibly being TRBD2 (5 bases). Germline V gives CDR1 MDHEN, CDR2 SYDVKM. Trimming left V 6 bases short and J 7 bases short, with 13 bases between. The CDR3 covers 13 residues.

The rearrangement uses TRBV10-3 and TRBJ2-6, with 7 bases lining up with TRBD2. This CDR3 contains 18 residues. V shed 4 bases and J 0 bases; nucleotides not matched to a gene: 9. CDR1 ENHRY and CDR2 SYGVKD come from the germline V gene. The CDR3 protein is CAISVGGPSNSGANVLTF. As DNA, the CDR3 is TGTGCCATCAGTGTGGGAGGGCCCTCTAACTCTGGGGCCAACGTCCTGACTTTC.

The rearrangement uses TRBV11-2 and TRBJ2-7; D tentatively reads TRBD1 or TRBD2 (5 bases each). The germline CDR1 and CDR2 sequences are SGHAT and FQNNGV. The CDR3 extends over 14 amino acids. The V and J ends lost 7 bases and 4 bases respectively, with 17 bases between them. The CDR3 DNA sequence: TGTGCCAGCAACCAAGGATATGGGGGATACGAGCAGTACTTC. Protein product: CASNQGYGGYEQYF.

The V gene is TRBV27, the J gene TRBJ1-2; D gene unclear. The V end lost 7 bases, the J end lost 5 bases, and 14 bases lay between the germline ends. From germline, CDR1 is MNHEY and CDR2 SMNVEV (reference sequence). The CDR3 contains 13 residues. CDR3 DNA sequence: TGTGCCAGCAAGGCTTTGGGTCAGTATGGCTACACCTTC. As protein: CASKALGQYGYTF.

The rearrangement links TRBV30 to TRBJ1-5; D remains unclear. Germline V gene sequence: CDR1 GTSNPN, CDR2 SVGIG (reference sequence). V was pared by 5 bases and J by 0 bases, with 11 bases between. The CDR3 has 14 residues. The CDR3, as DNA: TGTGCCTGGTCTAAGGGTGATAGCAATCAGCCCCAGCATTTT. Translation: CAWSKGDSNQPQHF.

The chain recombines TRBV6-6 with TRBJ1-4, with TRBD1 identical over 7 bases. V shed 11 bases and J 5 bases; nucleotides not matched to a gene: 8. The V gene's germline CDR1 is MNHNY and CDR2 SVGAGI (reference sequence). CDR3 length: 13 amino acids. The CDR3 reads CAGRDSENEKLFF. In DNA form, the CDR3 reads TGTGCCGGGAGGGACAGCGAAAATGAAAAACTGTTTTTT.

The chain uses TRBV27 and TRBJ2-7; D perhaps matches TRBD2 (6 bases). The CDR3 consists of 13 residues. Germline V CDR1 and CDR2: MNHEY, SMNVEV (reference sequence). Deletions cut 1 base from V and 5 bases from J, with 9 bases between. CDR3 residues: CASSLWPGDEQYF. The CDR3 nucleotides are TGTGCCAGCAGTTTATGGCCGGGAGACGAGCAGTACTTC.

The J gene is TRBJ1-5, the V gene TRBV10-2; D is ambiguous. Germline V gene sequence: CDR1 WSHSY, CDR2 SAAADI. V was shortened by 6 bases and J by 0 bases, with 6 bases between the two germline ends. The CDR3 contains 13 residues. The CDR3 loop is CASRAGSNQPQHF. As DNA, the CDR3 is TGCGCCAGCAGGGCGGGTAGCAATCAGCCCCAGCATTTT.

This clone showed up just once. Other DNA sequences in this specimen translate into the identical CDR3. The V gene is TRBV28, the J gene TRBJ1-1; D uncertain. Trimming took off 5 bases at V and 0 bases at J, with 7 bases between the two ends. Germline values: CDR1 MDHEN, CDR2 SYDVKM. This CDR3 spans 13 amino acids. The CDR3, as DNA: TGTGCCAGCAGTAGCCACATGAACACTGAAGCTTTCTTT. This codes for CASSSHMNTEAFF.

The chain is built from TRBV20-1 and TRBJ1-1; the D is unclear. In germline, CDR1 is DFQATT, CDR2 SNEGSKA (reference sequence). V lost 3 bases, J lost 1 base, and 3 bases lay in between. There are 11 residues in the CDR3. CDR3 nucleotide sequence: TGCAGTGCTAGCCAGAACACTGAAGCTTTCTTT. This translates into CSASQNTEAFF.

This chain uses TRBV19 with TRBJ1-1, with 8 bases matching TRBD1. This CDR3 has 14 amino acids. V dropped 10 bases and J dropped 6; count of bases not matched to a gene: 13. CDR1 is LNHDA and CDR2 is SQIVND in the germline V gene (reference sequence). The chain's CDR3 is CATNPQGAFSEAFF. In nucleotides, the CDR3 is TGTGCCACTAACCCTCAGGGGGCCTTTTCTGAAGCTTTCTTT. The variable domain in full, completed from reference TRBV19 and TRBJ1-1, reads DGGITQSPKYLFRKEGQNVTLSCEQNLNHDAMYWYRQDPGQGLRLIYYSQIVNDFQKGDIAEGYSVSREKKESFPLTVTSAQKNPTAFYLCATNPQGAFSEAFFGQGTRLTVV.